This T cell receptor beta chain was captured by sequencing in a study of CD8 T cells in ankylosing spondylitis. Whole-study results and caveats: Ankylosing spondylitis blood appeared to carry a characteristic TCR beta motif of roughly eight highly homologous variants. CD8+ by phenotype, disease-linked clones were relatively rare in peripheral blood. Previously reported in reactive arthritis synovial fluid and blood were some of the motif variants. Matched synovial fluid from ankylosing spondylitis patients was reported to be enriched for disease-linked clones.

As for this clonotype: The antigen is unknown.

TCR beta libraries were made by quantitative 5'-RACE with molecular barcodes. One entry per CDR3 protein results from TCRdb running MiXCR on the 5' RACE reads. This table has about 500,000 distinct CDR3 sequences, about an eighth appearing once. This clonotype originated in a male donor with ankylosing spondylitis. The sample taken for sequencing was blood, either unsorted or a sorted T cell fraction (not recorded which).

The CDR3 sequence is CSAGQGPDQPQHF. The DNA for the CDR3 is TGCAGTGCAGGACAGGGGCCGGATCAGCCCCAGCATTTT. The chain joins TRBV20-1 to TRBJ1-5, with 9 positions matching TRBD1. V shed 6 bases and J 5 bases; nucleotides not matched to a gene: 5. The CDR3 covers 13 residues. Germline CDR1 DFQATT, CDR2 SNEGSKA (reference sequence).